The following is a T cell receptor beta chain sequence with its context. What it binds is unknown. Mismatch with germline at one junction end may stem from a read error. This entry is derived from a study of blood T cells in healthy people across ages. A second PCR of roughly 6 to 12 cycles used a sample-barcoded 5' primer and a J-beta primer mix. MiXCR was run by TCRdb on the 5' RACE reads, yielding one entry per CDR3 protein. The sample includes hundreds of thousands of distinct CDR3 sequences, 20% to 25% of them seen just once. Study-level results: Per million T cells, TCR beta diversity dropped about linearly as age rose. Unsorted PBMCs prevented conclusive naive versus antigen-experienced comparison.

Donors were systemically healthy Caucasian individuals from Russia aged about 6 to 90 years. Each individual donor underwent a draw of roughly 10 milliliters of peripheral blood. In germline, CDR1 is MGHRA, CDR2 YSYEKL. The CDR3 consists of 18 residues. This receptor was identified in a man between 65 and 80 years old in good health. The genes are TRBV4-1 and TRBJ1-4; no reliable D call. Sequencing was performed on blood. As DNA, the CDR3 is TGCGCCAGCAGTCAAGAATGGGCCGGAGAGTCTACAAAGGGAAAACTGTTTTTT. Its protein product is CASSQEWAGESTKGKLFF.